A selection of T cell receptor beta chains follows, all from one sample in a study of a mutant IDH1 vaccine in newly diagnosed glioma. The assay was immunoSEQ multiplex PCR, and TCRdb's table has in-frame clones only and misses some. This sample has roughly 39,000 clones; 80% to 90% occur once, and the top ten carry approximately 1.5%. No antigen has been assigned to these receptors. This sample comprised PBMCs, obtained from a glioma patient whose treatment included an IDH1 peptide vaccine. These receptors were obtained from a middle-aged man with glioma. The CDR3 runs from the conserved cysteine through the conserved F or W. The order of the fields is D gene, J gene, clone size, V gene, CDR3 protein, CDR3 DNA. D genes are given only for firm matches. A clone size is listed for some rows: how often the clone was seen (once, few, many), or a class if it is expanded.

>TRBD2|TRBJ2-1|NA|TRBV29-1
CSVEGTSGRINEQFF
TGCAGCGTTGAAGGGACTAGCGGGAGGATTAATGAGCAGTTCTTC
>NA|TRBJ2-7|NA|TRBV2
CASSPLSYEQYF
TGTGCCAGCAGTCCACTTTCCTACGAGCAGTACTTC
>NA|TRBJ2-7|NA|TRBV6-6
CASSYGGISEQYF
TGTGCCAGCAGTTACGGGGGGATCAGCGAGCAGTACTTC
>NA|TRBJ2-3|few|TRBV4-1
CASSQGQTGSTDTQYF
TGCGCCAGCAGCCAAGGTCAAACCGGTAGCACAGATACGCAGTATTTT
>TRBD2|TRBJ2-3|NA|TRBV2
CASSEVAGVRYTQYF
TGTGCCAGCAGTGAAGTAGCGGGAGTTAGGTATACGCAGTATTTT
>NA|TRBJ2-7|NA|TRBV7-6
CASSPQDRYEQYF
TGTGCCAGCAGCCCCCAGGACCGCTACGAGCAGTACTTC
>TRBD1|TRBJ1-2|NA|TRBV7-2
CASSTRQGYGYTF
TGTGCCAGCAGCACACGACAGGGGTATGGCTACACCTTC
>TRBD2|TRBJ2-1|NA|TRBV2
CAILAGGSPYNEQFF
TGTGCCATCTTAGCGGGAGGGTCCCCGTACAATGAGCAGTTCTTC
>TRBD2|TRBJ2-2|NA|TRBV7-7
CASSKTSGRSTGELFF
TGTGCCAGCAGCAAGACTAGCGGGAGATCAACCGGGGAGCTGTTTTTT
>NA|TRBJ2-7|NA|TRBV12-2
CASRLDAGENSYEQYF
TGTGCAAGTCGCTTAGATGCGGGAGAAAACTCCTACGAGCAGTACTTC
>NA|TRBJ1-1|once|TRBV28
CASSAGYTEAFF
TGTGCCAGCAGTGCAGGGTACACTGAAGCTTTCTTT
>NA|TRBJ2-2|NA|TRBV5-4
CASSPRSTGELFF
TGTGCCAGCAGCCCTAGGAGCACCGGGGAGCTGTTTTTT
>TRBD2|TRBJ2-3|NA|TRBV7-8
CASSWPGLAGVRADTQYF
TGTGCCAGCAGCTGGCCGGGACTAGCGGGAGTTCGTGCAGATACGCAGTATTTT
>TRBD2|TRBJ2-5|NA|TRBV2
CASSSGGGRGETQYF
TGTGCCAGCAGTTCGGGCGGGGGGCGAGGAGAGACCCAGTACTTC
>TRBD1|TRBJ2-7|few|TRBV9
CASSRQGAKDEQYF
TGTGCCAGCAGCCGGCAGGGGGCGAAAGACGAGCAGTACTTC
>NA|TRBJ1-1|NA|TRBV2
CASANPVTEAFF
TGTGCCAGCGCAAACCCGGTCACTGAAGCTTTCTTT
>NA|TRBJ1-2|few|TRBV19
CASSISGPAGYTF
TGTGCCAGTAGTATATCAGGTCCTGCCGGCTACACCTTC
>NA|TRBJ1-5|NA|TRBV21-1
CASSPDREYQPQHF
TGTGCCAGCAGTCCGGACAGGGAGTATCAGCCCCAGCATTTT
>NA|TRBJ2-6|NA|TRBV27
CASRITGSGANVLTF
TGTGCCAGCAGGATTACAGGGTCCGGGGCCAACGTCCTGACTTTC
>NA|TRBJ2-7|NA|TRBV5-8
CASSHPPRAGPSYEQYF
TGTGCCAGCAGCCACCCCCCTAGGGCAGGCCCATCCTACGAGCAGTACTTC
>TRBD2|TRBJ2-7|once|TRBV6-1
CASRLAPTFSDEQYF
TGTGCCAGCAGACTAGCGCCCACCTTTAGCGACGAGCAGTACTTC
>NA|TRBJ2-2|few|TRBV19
CASSMGRDTGELFF
TGTGCCAGTAGTATGGGTAGGGACACCGGGGAGCTGTTTTTT
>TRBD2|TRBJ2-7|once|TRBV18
CASSPMGLAGDEQYF
TGTGCCAGCTCACCGATGGGACTAGCGGGAGACGAGCAGTACTTC
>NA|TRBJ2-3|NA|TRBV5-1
CASSLGTGTQYF
TGCGCCAGCAGCTTGGGTACAGGGACGCAGTATTTT
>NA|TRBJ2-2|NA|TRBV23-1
CASSQTGELFF
TGCGCCAGCAGTCAGACAGGGGAGCTGTTTTTT
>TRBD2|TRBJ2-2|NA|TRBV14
CASSELAGFGTGELFF
TGTGCCAGCAGCGAACTAGCGGGGTTTGGCACCGGGGAGCTGTTTTTT
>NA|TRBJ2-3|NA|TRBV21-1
CASSTQRGGTDTQYF
TGTGCCAGCAGCACCCAGCGCGGGGGGACAGATACGCAGTATTTT
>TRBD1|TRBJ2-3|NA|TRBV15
CATSWSTGPQISTDTQYF
TGTGCCACCAGCTGGTCGACAGGGCCCCAGATTAGCACAGATACGCAGTATTTT
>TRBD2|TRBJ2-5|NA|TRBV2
CASSAMRQAGGPFLYF
TGTGCCAGCAGTGCTATGAGACAAGCGGGAGGGCCTTTCCTGTACTTC
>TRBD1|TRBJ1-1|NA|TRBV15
CATSGPTGGWNTEAFF
TGTGCCACCAGCGGTCCGACAGGGGGCTGGAACACTGAAGCTTTCTTT
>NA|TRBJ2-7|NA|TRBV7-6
CASSSPSREDYEQYF
TGTGCCAGCAGCTCACCTAGTAGGGAGGACTACGAGCAGTACTTC
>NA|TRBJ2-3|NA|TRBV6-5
CASSFQGRDTQYF
TGTGCCAGCAGTTTTCAGGGGAGGGATACGCAGTATTTT
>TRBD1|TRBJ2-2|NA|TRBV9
CAGSSGQETGELFF
TGTGCGGGGAGTTCGGGACAGGAAACCGGGGAGCTGTTTTTT
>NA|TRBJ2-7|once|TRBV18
CASSTSQGEQYF
TGTGCCAGCTCCACAAGCCAGGGAGAGCAGTACTTC
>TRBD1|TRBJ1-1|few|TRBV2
CASRLQGTEAFF
TGTGCCAGCAGGCTACAGGGGACTGAAGCTTTCTTT
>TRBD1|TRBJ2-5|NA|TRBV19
CASSIGRQGEWETQYF
TGTGCCAGTAGTATAGGCCGACAGGGCGAGTGGGAGACCCAGTACTTC
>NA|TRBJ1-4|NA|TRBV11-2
CASAGGENEKLFF
TGTGCCAGCGCCGGCGGGGAAAATGAAAAACTGTTTTTT
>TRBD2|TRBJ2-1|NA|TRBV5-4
CASSLEWLPSGSYNEQFF
TGTGCCAGCAGCTTAGAGTGGTTGCCCAGCGGGAGTTACAATGAGCAGTTCTTC
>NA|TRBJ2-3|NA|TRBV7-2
CASSTRWGARDTQYF
TGTGCCAGCAGCACTAGGTGGGGGGCACGAGATACGCAGTATTTT
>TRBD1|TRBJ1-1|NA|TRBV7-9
CASSPDPGQGAKEAFF
TGTGCCAGCAGCCCCGACCCGGGACAGGGGGCGAAGGAAGCTTTCTTT
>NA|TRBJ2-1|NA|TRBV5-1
CASSLNGYNEQFF
TGCGCCAGCAGCTTGAACGGGTACAATGAGCAGTTCTTC
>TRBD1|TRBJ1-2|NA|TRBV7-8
CASSLDRVGLGYTF
TGTGCCAGCAGCTTGGACAGGGTGGGTCTTGGCTACACCTTC
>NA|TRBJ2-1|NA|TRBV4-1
CASSQEDLIQFF
TGCGCCAGCAGCCAAGAGGACCTGATTCAGTTCTTC
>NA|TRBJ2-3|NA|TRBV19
CASSITDSTDTQYF
TGTGCCAGTAGTATTACCGACAGCACAGATACGCAGTATTTT
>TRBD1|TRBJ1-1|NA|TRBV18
CASSPQRTGSNTEAFF
TGTGCCAGCTCACCACAACGGACAGGGAGTAACACTGAAGCTTTCTTT
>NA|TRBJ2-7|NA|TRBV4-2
CASSQGGEEQYF
TGTGCCAGCAGCCAAGGAGGGGAGGAGCAGTACTTC
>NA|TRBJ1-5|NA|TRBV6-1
CASSEGQINQPQHF
TGTGCCAGCAGTGAGGGACAAATTAATCAGCCCCAGCATTTT
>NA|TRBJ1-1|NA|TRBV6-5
CASSYSIALDPEAFF
TGTGCCAGCAGTTACTCGATTGCGCTGGACCCTGAAGCTTTCTTT
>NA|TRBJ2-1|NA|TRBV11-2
CASSLGKRGTHEQFF
TGTGCCAGCAGCTTAGGAAAACGGGGAACACACGAGCAGTTCTTC
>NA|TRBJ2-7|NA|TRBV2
CASSDYEQYF
TGTGCCAGCAGTGACTACGAGCAGTACTTC
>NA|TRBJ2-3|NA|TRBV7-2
CASSFLTDTQYF
TGTGCCAGCAGCTTCCTTACAGATACGCAGTATTTT
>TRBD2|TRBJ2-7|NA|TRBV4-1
CASSRSGLAGESYEQYF
TGCGCCAGCAGCCGATCGGGACTAGCGGGAGAGTCCTACGAGCAGTACTTC
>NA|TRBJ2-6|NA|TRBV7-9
CASSLALGKGTGANVLTF
TGTGCCAGCAGCTTAGCTCTGGGGAAGGGGACTGGGGCCAACGTCCTGACTTTC
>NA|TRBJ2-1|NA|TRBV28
CASNPKTNEQFF
TGTGCCAGCAACCCAAAGACCAATGAGCAGTTCTTC
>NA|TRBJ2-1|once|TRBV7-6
CASSHWGEQFF
TGTGCCAGCAGCCATTGGGGAGAGCAGTTCTTC
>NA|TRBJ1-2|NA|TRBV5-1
CASSWGTFGGYTF
TGCGCCAGCAGCTGGGGGACTTTTGGTGGCTACACCTTC
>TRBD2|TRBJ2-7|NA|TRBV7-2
CASSLRWTSVSYEQYF
TGTGCCAGCAGCTTAAGGTGGACTAGCGTCTCCTACGAGCAGTACTTC
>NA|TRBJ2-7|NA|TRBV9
CASSVGDGMYEQYF
TGTGCCAGCAGCGTAGGGGACGGGATGTACGAGCAGTACTTC
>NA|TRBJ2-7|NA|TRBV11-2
CASSLGVGISSYEQYF
TGTGCCAGCAGCTTAGGTGTCGGGATAAGCTCCTACGAGCAGTACTTC
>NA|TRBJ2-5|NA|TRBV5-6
CASSLEWAPAETQYF
TGTGCCAGCAGCTTGGAGTGGGCCCCTGCGGAGACCCAGTACTTC